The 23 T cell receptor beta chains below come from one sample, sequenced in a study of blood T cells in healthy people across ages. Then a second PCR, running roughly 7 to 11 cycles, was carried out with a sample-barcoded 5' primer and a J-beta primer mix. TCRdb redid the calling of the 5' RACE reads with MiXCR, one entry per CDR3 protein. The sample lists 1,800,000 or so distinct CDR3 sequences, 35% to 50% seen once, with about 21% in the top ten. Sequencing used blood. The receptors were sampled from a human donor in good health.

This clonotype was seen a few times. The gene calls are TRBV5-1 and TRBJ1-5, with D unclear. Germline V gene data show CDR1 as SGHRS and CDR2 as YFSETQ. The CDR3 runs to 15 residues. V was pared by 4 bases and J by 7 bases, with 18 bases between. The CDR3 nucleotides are TGCGCCAGCAGCCCTGGAGCGGTGTCGACCCAGCCCCAGCATTTT. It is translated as CASSPGAVSTQPQHF.

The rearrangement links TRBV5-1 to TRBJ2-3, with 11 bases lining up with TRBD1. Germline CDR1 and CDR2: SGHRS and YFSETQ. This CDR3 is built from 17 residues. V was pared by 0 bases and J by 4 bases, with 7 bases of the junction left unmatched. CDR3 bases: TGCGCCAGCAGCTTGGACGGACAGGGGGCAGGTGCAGATACGCAGTATTTT. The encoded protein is CASSLDGQGAGADTQYF.

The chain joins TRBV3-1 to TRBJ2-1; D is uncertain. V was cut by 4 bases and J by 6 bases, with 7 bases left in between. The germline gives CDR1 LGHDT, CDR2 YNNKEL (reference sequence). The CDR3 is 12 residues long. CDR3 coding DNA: TGTGCCAGCAGCCCCGACCCCAATGAGCAGTTCTTC. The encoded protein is CASSPDPNEQFF.

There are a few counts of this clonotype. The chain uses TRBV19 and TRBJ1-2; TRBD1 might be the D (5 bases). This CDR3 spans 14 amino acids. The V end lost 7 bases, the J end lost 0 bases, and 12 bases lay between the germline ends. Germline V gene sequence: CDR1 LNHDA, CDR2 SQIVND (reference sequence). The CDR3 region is CASTAGPANYGYTF. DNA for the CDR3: TGTGCCAGTACCGCGGGACCCGCTAACTATGGCTACACCTTC.

The CDR3 sequence is CASSLVAGTLSIEQYF. The DNA for the CDR3 is TGTGCCAGCAGCTTAGTGGCAGGCACCCTTAGCATCGAGCAGTACTTC. This chain joins TRBV7-6 and TRBJ2-4; D gene unclear. The end of the DNA aligns better with TRBJ2-7, so the J call may be wrong. The CDR3 runs to 16 residues. CDR1 and CDR2 from the germline V gene are SGHVS and FNYEAQ.

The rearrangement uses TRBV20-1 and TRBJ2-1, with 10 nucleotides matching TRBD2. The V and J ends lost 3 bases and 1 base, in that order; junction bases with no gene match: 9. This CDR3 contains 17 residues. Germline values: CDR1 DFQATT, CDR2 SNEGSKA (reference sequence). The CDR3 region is CSASEYYSGRSYNEQFF. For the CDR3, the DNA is TGCAGTGCTAGCGAATACTATAGCGGGAGGTCCTACAATGAGCAGTTCTTC.

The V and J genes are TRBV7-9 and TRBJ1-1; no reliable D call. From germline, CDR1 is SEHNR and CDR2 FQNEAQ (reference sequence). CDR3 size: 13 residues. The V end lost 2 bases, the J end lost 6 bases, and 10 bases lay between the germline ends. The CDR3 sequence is CASSLMQESEAFF. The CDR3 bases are TGTGCCAGCAGCTTAATGCAGGAATCTGAAGCTTTCTTT.

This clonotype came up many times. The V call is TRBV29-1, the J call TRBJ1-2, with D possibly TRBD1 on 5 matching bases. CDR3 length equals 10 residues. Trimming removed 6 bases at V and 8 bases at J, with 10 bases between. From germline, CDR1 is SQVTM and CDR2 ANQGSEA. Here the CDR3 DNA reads TGCAGCGTGGCGGAGGGGGGCTACACCTTC. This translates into CSVAEGGYTF.

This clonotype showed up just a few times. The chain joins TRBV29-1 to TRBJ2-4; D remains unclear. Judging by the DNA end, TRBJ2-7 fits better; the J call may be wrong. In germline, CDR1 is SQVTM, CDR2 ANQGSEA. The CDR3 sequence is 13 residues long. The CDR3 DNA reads TGCAGCGTTAAACCGCTCCTGACCTACGAGCAGTACTTC. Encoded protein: CSVKPLLTYEQYF.

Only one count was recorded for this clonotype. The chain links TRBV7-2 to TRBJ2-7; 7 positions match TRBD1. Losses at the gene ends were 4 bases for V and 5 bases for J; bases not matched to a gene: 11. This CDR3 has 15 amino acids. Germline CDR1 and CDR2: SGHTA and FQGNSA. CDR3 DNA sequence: TGTGCCAGCAGCTCCCAGACAGGGTTCAGGAACGAGCAGTACTTC. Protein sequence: CASSSQTGFRNEQYF.

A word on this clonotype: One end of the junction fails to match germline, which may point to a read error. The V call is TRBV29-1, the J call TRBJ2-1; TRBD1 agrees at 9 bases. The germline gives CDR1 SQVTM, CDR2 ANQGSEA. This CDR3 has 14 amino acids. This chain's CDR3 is CSVYVGQGMNVQFF. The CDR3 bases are TGCAGCGTTTACGTAGGACAGGGGATGAATGTGCAGTTCTTC.

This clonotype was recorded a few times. Written as DNA, the CDR3 is TGTGCCAGCAGTTACTCGGCCCTGCAAAAAGGGGGGGAAAATGAAAAACTGTTTTTT. Protein sequence: CASSYSALQKGGENEKLFF. V and J are TRBV6-5 and TRBJ1-4, with D maybe TRBD1 (6 bases). Trimming stripped 0 bases from V and 5 bases from J, with 22 bases between. The V gene's germline CDR1 is MNHEY and CDR2 SVGAGI. The CDR3 extends over 19 amino acids.

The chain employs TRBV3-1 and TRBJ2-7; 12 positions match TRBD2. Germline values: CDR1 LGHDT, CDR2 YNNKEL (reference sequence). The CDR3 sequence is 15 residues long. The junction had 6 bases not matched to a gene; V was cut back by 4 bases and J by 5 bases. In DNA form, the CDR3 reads TGTGCCAGCAGCCGTACTAGCGGGGGGTCTGACGAGCAGTACTTC. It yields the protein CASSRTSGGSDEQYF.

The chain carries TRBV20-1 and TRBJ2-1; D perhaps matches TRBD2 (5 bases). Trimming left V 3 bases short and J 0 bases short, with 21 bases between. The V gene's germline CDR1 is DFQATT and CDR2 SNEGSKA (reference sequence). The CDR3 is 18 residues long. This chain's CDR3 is CSARLVESGLFSYNEQFF. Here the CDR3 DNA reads TGCAGTGCTAGGCTTGTGGAAAGCGGCCTCTTCTCCTACAATGAGCAGTTCTTC.

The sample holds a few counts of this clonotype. The CDR3 here is CATGDGNSYNEQFF. CDR3 in DNA: TGCGCCACCGGAGACGGAAATTCCTACAATGAGCAGTTCTTC. The chain uses TRBV5-1 and TRBJ2-1, with D hard to call. Germline V lookup: CDR1 SGHRS, CDR2 YFSETQ. V lost 9 bases and J 1 base, leaving 14 bases between the germline ends. The CDR3 totals 14 residues. Looking up the rest from reference TRBV5-1 and TRBJ2-1 gives the full variable domain: KAGVTQTPRYLIKTRGQQVTLSCSPISGHRSVSWYQQTPGQGLQFLFEYFSETQRNKGNFPGRFSGRQFSNSRSEMNVSTLELGDSALYLCATGDGNSYNEQFFGPGTRLTVL.

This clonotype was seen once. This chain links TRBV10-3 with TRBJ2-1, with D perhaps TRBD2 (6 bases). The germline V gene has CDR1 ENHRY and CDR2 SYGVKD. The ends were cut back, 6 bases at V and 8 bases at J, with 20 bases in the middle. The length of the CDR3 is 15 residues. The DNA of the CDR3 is TGTGCCATCAGGGGGTGGGGAGGATCACTGGATGAGCAGTTCTTC. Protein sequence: CAIRGWGGSLDEQFF.

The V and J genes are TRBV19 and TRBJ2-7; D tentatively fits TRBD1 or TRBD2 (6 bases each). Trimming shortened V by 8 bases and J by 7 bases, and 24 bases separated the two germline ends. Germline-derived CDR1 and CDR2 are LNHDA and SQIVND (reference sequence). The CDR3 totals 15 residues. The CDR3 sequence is CASALRRGSYNEQYF. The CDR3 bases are TGTGCCAGTGCTCTCAGGAGGGGGAGCTACAATGAGCAGTACTTC.

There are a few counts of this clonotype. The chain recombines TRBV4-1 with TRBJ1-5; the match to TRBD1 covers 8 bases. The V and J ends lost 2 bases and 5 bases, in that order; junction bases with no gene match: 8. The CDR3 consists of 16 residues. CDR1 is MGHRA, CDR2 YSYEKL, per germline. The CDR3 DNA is TGCGCCAGCAGCCAAACAACCGGGACAGGATATCAGCCCCAGCATTTT. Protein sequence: CASSQTTGTGYQPQHF.

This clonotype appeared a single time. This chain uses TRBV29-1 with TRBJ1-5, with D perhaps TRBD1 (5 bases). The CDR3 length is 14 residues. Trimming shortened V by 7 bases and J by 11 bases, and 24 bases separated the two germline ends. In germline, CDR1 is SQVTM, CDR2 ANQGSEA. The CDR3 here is CSGHDEAGSETQHF. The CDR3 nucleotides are TGCAGCGGGCACGACGAGGCAGGGAGCGAGACCCAGCATTTT.

The chain's CDR3 is CASSFPGTTIYEQYF. CDR3 nucleotide sequence: TGTGCCAGCAGTTTCCCCGGGACAACAATCTACGAGCAGTACTTC. This chain uses TRBV11-2 with TRBJ2-5, with a tentative D call TRBD1 (6 bases). The DNA end lines up better with TRBJ2-7; the J call may be wrong. This CDR3 is 15 amino acids long. The germline CDR1 and CDR2 sequences are SGHAT and FQNNGV.

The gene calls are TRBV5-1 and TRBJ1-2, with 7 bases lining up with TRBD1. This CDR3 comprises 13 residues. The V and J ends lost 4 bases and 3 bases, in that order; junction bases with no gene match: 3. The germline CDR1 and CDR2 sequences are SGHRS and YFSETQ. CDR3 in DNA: TGCGCCAGCAGCGGCGGGACAGACTATGGCTACACCTTC. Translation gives CASSGGTDYGYTF.

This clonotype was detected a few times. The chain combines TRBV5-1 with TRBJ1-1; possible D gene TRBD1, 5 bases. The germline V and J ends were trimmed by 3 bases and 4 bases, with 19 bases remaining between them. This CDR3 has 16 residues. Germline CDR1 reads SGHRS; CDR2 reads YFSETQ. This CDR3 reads CASSSSGGYLGTEAFF. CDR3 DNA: TGCGCCAGCAGCTCTTCGGGGGGTTATCTAGGCACTGAAGCTTTCTTT.

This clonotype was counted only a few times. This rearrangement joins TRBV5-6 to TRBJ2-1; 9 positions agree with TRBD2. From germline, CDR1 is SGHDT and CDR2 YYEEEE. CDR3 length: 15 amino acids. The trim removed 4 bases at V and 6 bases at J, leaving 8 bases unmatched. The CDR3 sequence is CASSPVASGANEQFF. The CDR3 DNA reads TGTGCCAGCAGCCCGGTAGCTAGCGGGGCCAATGAGCAGTTCTTC.